What follows are 23 T cell receptor beta chains derived from one specimen sequenced in a study of tumor-infiltrating lymphocytes in primary liver carcinoma. The researchers produced TCR beta cDNA from approximately 0.45 ug total RNA with a constant-region primer. Three-round nested multiplex PCR performed with slightly modified ARM-PCR produced the TCR beta libraries. The first two PCR rounds used TRBV1-TRBV30 primers with a Cbeta primer, 10 cycles each. One entry per CDR3 protein, called by TCRdb with MiXCR from the multiplex PCR reads. The sample has about 35,000 distinct CDR3 sequences; less than 85% are singletons. RNA and DNA were co-extracted from about 19-30 mg of unsorted bulk tissue. The sequenced sample consisted of liver tumor tissue from sampling region 4. Subset denoted: tumor region T4, right-lateral pole. These receptors were taken from a middle-aged man with primary liver carcinoma and hepatitis B virus infection.

This clonotype was seen only once. At one boundary the junction diverges from the germline segment, which might be a read error. The chain joins TRBV28 to TRBJ1-6; D is perhaps TRBD1 (6 bases). This CDR3 has 16 amino acids. Germline values: CDR1 MDHEN, CDR2 SYDVKM. This CDR3 reads CASYISPRQDNSPIHF. In DNA, the CDR3 is TGTGCCAGCTATATTTCCCCCCGACAGGATAATTCACCCATCCACTTT.

This sequence joins TRBV5-1 and TRBJ2-3; 8 positions match TRBD1. CDR3 size: 20 residues. Unmatched junction bases numbered 20, after V lost 5 bases and J lost 0 bases. The germline gives CDR1 SGHRS, CDR2 YFSETQ. This CDR3 reads CASRLSGGGPALPSTDTQYF. CDR3 nucleotide sequence: TGCGCCAGCAGACTTTCAGGGGGCGGCCCTGCGCTGCCTAGCACAGATACGCAGTATTTT.

V gene TRBV29-1 combines with J gene TRBJ2-2; TRBD2 aligns across 9 bases. Germline CDR1 is SQVTM and CDR2 is ANQGSEA. This CDR3 spans 15 amino acids. V dropped 4 bases and J dropped 13; count of bases not matched to a gene: 16. CDR3: CSVGTSAANAGMLFF. DNA for the CDR3: TGCAGCGTTGGGACTAGCGCGGCGAACGCCGGGATGCTGTTTTTT.

Note on this clonotype: Mismatch with germline at one junction end may stem from a read error. Here the CDR3 DNA reads TGTGCCGGCGGCCGAAGCGGGACAGAGACACAGTACTTC. Translating gives CAGGRSGTETQYF. The V and J genes are TRBV12-3 or TRBV12-4 and TRBJ2-5; the D gene could be TRBD1 or TRBD2 (7 bases each). The length of the CDR3 is 13 residues.

This clonotype rates as medium-sized (0.01 to 0.1%). The V gene is TRBV5-1, the J gene TRBJ2-1; 7 nucleotides agree with TRBD1. Trimming at V came to 2 bases and at J to 6 bases, leaving 2 bases not matched to a gene. This CDR3 region has 13 residues. Germline V gene lookup returns CDR1 SGHRS and CDR2 YFSETQ. The CDR3, as DNA: TGCGCCAGCAGCTTAACAGGGGTCAATGAGCAGTTCTTC. Translating gives CASSLTGVNEQFF.

With regard to this clonotype: Germline and junction disagree at one end, which may indicate a read error. V and J are TRBV7-8 and TRBJ2-7; D remains ambiguous. Per germline, CDR1 SGHVS and CDR2 FQNEAQ. The CDR3 has 13 residues. CDR3 nucleotides: TGTACCAGCAGCTTATCGGTTCAATACGAGCAGTACTTC. Its protein product is CTSSLSVQYEQYF. Supplemented by reference TRBV7-8 and TRBJ2-7, the full variable domain reads GAGVSQSPRYKVAKRGQDVALRCDPISGHVSLFWYQQALGQGPEFLTYFQNEAQLDKSGLPSDRFFAERPEGSVSTLKIQRTQQEDSAVYLCTSSLSVQYEQYFGPGTRLTVT.

A few counts support this clonotype. One junction end does not reproduce the germline sequence, and a read error may be involved. CDR3 DNA: TGCGCCAGCAGCTCGACTAGCGGATTTTCCTACGAGCAGCACTTC. Its translation is CASSSTSGFSYEQHF. This chain joins TRBV5-4 and TRBJ2-7; 9 positions match TRBD2. The CDR3 consists of 15 residues. The germline V gene encodes CDR1 SGHNT and CDR2 YYREEE (reference sequence). The whole variable domain, filled in from reference TRBV5-4 and TRBJ2-7, reads ETGVTQSPTHLIKTRGQQVTLRCSSQSGHNTVSWYQQALGQGPQFIFQYYREEENGRGNFPPRFSGLQFPNYSSELNVNALELDDSALYLCASSSTSGFSYEQHFGPGTRLTVT.

The V gene is TRBV6-1, the J gene TRBJ2-4, with 8 bases aligning to TRBD2. V shed 4 bases, J shed 3 bases, and the junction held 8 bases outside the gene matches. CDR1 is MNHNS and CDR2 is SASEGT in the germline V gene. The CDR3 totals 16 residues. CDR3 sequence (DNA): TGTGCCAGCAGTGGCACGGGGGGGTTCAGCAAAAACATTCAGTACTTC. Amino acid sequence: CASSGTGGFSKNIQYF.

Concerning this clonotype: Sequence at one end of the junction differs from germline and may be a read error. This sequence joins TRBV7-8 and TRBJ1-3; D gene ambiguous. Looked up from germline, CDR1 is SGHVS and CDR2 is FQNEAQ. The CDR3 runs 16 residues. CDR3 DNA: TGTGCCAGCAGCCACCCTTATCTCCAGTCTGGAAACACCACATATTTT. This encodes CASSHPYLQSGNTTYF.

Comment on this clonotype: At one boundary the junction diverges from the germline segment, which might be a read error. The chain has TRBV5-1 and TRBJ2-5, with a possible D match to TRBD1 (5 bases). CDR1 is SGHRS and CDR2 is YFSETQ in the germline V gene. This CDR3 is built from 15 residues. The CDR3 reads CASTLYQGQEETQYF. CDR3 nucleotide sequence: TGCGCCAGCACCTTGTATCAGGGCCAAGAAGAGACCCAGTACTTC.

The rearrangement links TRBV5-1 to TRBJ1-2; D call uncertain. The CDR3 has 13 residues. Trimming removed 1 base at V and 5 bases at J, with 9 bases between. Germline V gives CDR1 SGHRS, CDR2 YFSETQ. CDR3 protein: CASSLMSEYGYTF. The CDR3 DNA follows: TGCGCCAGCAGCTTGATGTCGGAGTATGGCTACACCTTC.

Concerning this clonotype itself: Germline is not matched at one junction end, which may reflect a read error. The chain's CDR3 is CASSFPAGGLANTGELFF. CDR3 DNA: TGTGCCAGCAGCTTCCCCGCTGGGGGCTTAGCGAACACTGGGGAGCTGTTTTTT. J is TRBJ2-2 and V is TRBV12-3 or TRBV12-4; tentatively, D is TRBD1 (6 bases). CDR3 size: 18 residues.

This clonotype came up a few times. It may be a read error: a sequence one base away is much more abundant. This chain links TRBV19 with TRBJ1-1, with D uncertain. CDR3 size: 13 residues. From germline, CDR1 is LNHDA and CDR2 SQIVND (reference sequence). The CDR3 bases are TGTACCAGTAGTATTACTGGTGACACTGAAGCTTTCTTT. Translated: CTSSITGDTEAFF.

This clonotype was seen only once. At one end the junction does not follow the germline gene, possibly because of a read error. The gene calls are TRBV4-2 and TRBJ2-1; TRBD2 agrees at 7 bases. The germline V gene encodes CDR1 LGHNA and CDR2 YNFKEQ. This CDR3 comprises 16 residues. The CDR3 nucleotides read TGTACCAGCAGCCAACTTAGCGGGCTCTCTTGCAATGAGCAGTTCTTC. This encodes CTSSQLSGLSCNEQFF.

Points on this clonotype: The germline gene is not matched at one end of the junction; a read error may be the cause. The chain carries TRBV11-3 and TRBJ2-1; a possible D gene is TRBD1 (5 bases). CDR3 length: 13 residues. The V gene's germline CDR1 is SGHNT and CDR2 YENEEA. CDR3 DNA: TGTGGCAGCTTAGGGGTCAGCAACAATGAGCAGTTCTTC. This gives the protein CGSLGVSNNEQFF. The variable domain in full, with the rest retrieved from reference TRBV11-3 and TRBJ2-1, is EAGVVQSPRYKIIEKKQPVAFWCNPISGHNTLYWYLQNLGQGPELLIRYENEEAVDDSQLPKDRFSAERLKGVDSTLKIQPAELGDSAVYLCGSLGVSNNEQFFGPGTRLTVL.

The J gene is TRBJ2-3, the V gene TRBV11-2; D is uncertain. The V and J ends lost 5 bases and 2 bases respectively, with 23 bases between them. The germline V gene has CDR1 SGHAT and CDR2 FQNNGV. The CDR3 is 18 residues long. CDR3 in DNA: TGTGCCAGCAGCGAGGTCCCACAGAGACTTGTGGTCACAGATACGCAGTATTTT. It yields the protein CASSEVPQRLVVTDTQYF.

Comments on this clonotype: Likely a read error: the CDR3 ends without its conserved phenylalanine or tryptophan. This chain connects TRBV7-8 to TRBJ2-1; no firm D call. Trimming shortened V by 2 bases and J by 5 bases, and 10 bases separated the two germline ends. CDR3 length: 14 amino acids. The V gene's germline CDR1 is SGHVS and CDR2 FQNEAQ. The CDR3 DNA reads TGTGCCAGCAGCTTACAGAGCCCCAACAATGAGCAGTTCTTA. It specifies CASSLQSPNNEQFL.

The chain employs TRBV5-5 and TRBJ2-4; 8 bases are shared with TRBD2. The CDR3 totals 18 residues. J was trimmed by 6 bases and V by 5 bases; bases with no gene match: 19. Germline values: CDR1 SGHKS, CDR2 YYEKEE (reference sequence). The CDR3 DNA is TGTGCCAGCAGTCCTCGGTTCGGGGGGGCCATAACTCTAAACATTCAGTACTTC. Protein: CASSPRFGGAITLNIQYF.

In its sample, this clonotype ranks as medium-sized. The chain carries TRBV4-1 and TRBJ1-4; tentative D call: TRBD1 (5 bases). Trimming removed 4 bases from V and 7 bases from J, with 16 bases in between. The CDR3 is made up of 15 amino acids. In germline, CDR1 is MGHRA, CDR2 YSYEKL. CDR3 in DNA: TGCGCCAGCAGCCTCATCGGGACTGGGACTGAAAAACTGTTTTTT. Its protein product is CASSLIGTGTEKLFF.

This clonotype was counted once. At one boundary the junction diverges from the germline segment, which might be a read error. This chain links TRBV11-2 with TRBJ2-5; 8 nucleotides agree with TRBD2. The germline CDR1 and CDR2 sequences are SGHAT and FQNNGV. CDR3 size: 14 residues. CDR3 region: CASTSLGRGETRYF. DNA for the CDR3: TGTGCCAGCACAAGCCTCGGGAGGGGGGAGACCCGGTACTTC.

Notes on this clonotype: A junction end diverges from the germline sequence, so it may reflect a read error. The V gene is TRBV11-1, the J gene TRBJ2-1; 8 bases map to TRBD2. From germline, CDR1 is SGHAT and CDR2 FQDESV (reference sequence). CDR3 size: 13 residues. The CDR3 spells CASSTGGPNEQLF. The DNA of the CDR3 is TGTGCCAGCAGCACGGGGGGGCCGAATGAGCAGCTCTTC. Variable domain in full (rest from reference TRBV11-1 and TRBJ2-1): EAEVAQSPRYKITEKSQAVAFWCDPISGHATLYWYRQILGQGPELLVQFQDESVVDDSQLPKDRFSAERLKGVDSTLKIQPAELGDSAMYLCASSTGGPNEQLFGPGTRLTVL.

The genes are TRBV7-8 and TRBJ2-5, with D unclear. Near its end, the DNA agrees better with TRBJ2-1, so the J call may be wrong. Germline V CDR1 and CDR2: SGHVS, FQNEAQ. The CDR3 has 13 amino acids. The CDR3 spells CASSLIDAFEQFF. Written as DNA, the CDR3 is TGTGCCAGCAGCTTAATAGACGCGTTCGAGCAGTTCTTC.

Note on this clonotype: Sequence at one end of the junction differs from germline and may be a read error. The rearrangement joins TRBV6-4 to TRBJ2-3; TRBD2 might be the D (5 bases). The CDR3 consists of 13 residues. Germline-derived CDR1 and CDR2 are MRHNA and SNTAGT. This CDR3 is CASSETNTDMQYF. CDR3 in DNA: TGTGCCAGCAGTGAGACTAACACAGATATGCAGTATTTT.